What follows are 21 T cell receptor beta chains derived from one specimen sequenced in a study of shared clonotypes between healthy human individuals. Sequencing was performed with immunoSEQ multiplex PCR; in TCRdb, only in-frame clones are kept and a portion is missing. Found here are 550,000 to 700,000 clones, 60% to 75% of them singletons; the top ten hold around 2%. The sequencing input was memory CD4+ T cells sorted from blood. Subset of the sample: CD45RA-negative fraction. The receptors stem from a woman aged 25 to 39 in good health.

This sequence joins TRBV18 and TRBJ2-7, with 9 bases aligning to TRBD1. V was clipped by 4 bases and J by 2 bases; unmatched bases: 6. The CDR3 covers 15 residues. Per germline, CDR1 KGHSH and CDR2 LQKENI. The CDR3, as DNA: TGTGCCAGCTCACAGTCCCGGACAGGGGCCTACGAGCAGTACTTC. It yields the protein CASSQSRTGAYEQYF.

The chain carries TRBV18 and TRBJ2-1, with D maybe TRBD2 (5 bases). V was shortened by 5 bases and J by 10 bases, with 12 bases between the two germline ends. Germline V gene lookup returns CDR1 KGHSH and CDR2 LQKENI. The CDR3 is made up of 12 amino acids. CDR3: CASSTSEGEQFF. DNA of the CDR3: TGTGCCAGCTCAACCAGTGAGGGCGAGCAGTTCTTC.

This rearrangement joins TRBV28 to TRBJ2-2; D is perhaps TRBD2 (5 bases). The CDR3 sequence is 14 residues long. V was trimmed by 5 bases and J by 6 bases, leaving 13 bases between them. The germline gives CDR1 MDHEN, CDR2 SYDVKM. CDR3 in amino acids: CASSTPGKSGELFF. CDR3 bases: TGTGCCAGCAGTACCCCGGGAAAGTCCGGGGAGCTGTTTTTT. Full variable domain (outside the CDR3, taken from reference TRBV28 and TRBJ2-2): DVKVTQSSRYLVKRTGEKVFLECVQDMDHENMFWYRQDPGLGLRLIYFSYDVKMKEKGDIPEGYSVSREKKERFSLILESASTNQTSMYLCASSTPGKSGELFFGEGSRLTVL.

This chain links TRBV6-5 with TRBJ1-4; D not certain. Germline V gives CDR1 MNHEY, CDR2 SVGAGI. Deletions cut 5 bases from V and 4 bases from J, with 11 bases between. The length of the CDR3 is 14 residues. The CDR3 region is CASSLRPFNEKLFF. CDR3 coding DNA: TGTGCCAGCAGTCTTCGGCCCTTTAATGAAAAACTGTTTTTT.

For this clone: Other nucleotide sequences in the sample specify the same CDR3. The chain is built from TRBV28 and TRBJ2-1; the D is unclear. Deletions cut 5 bases from V and 4 bases from J, with 3 bases between. The CDR3 has 11 amino acids. CDR1 and CDR2 from the germline V gene are MDHEN and SYDVKM. CDR3 amino acids: CASSPYNEQFF. The CDR3 region has the DNA TGTGCCAGCAGTCCGTACAATGAGCAGTTCTTC. Supplemented by reference TRBV28 and TRBJ2-1, the full variable domain reads DVKVTQSSRYLVKRTGEKVFLECVQDMDHENMFWYRQDPGLGLRLIYFSYDVKMKEKGDIPEGYSVSREKKERFSLILESASTNQTSMYLCASSPYNEQFFGPGTRLTVL.

This chain uses TRBV6-5 with TRBJ2-3, with D uncertain. CDR3 length: 14 amino acids. Trimming cost V 6 bases and J 5 bases, with 15 bases left between them. Germline CDR1 is MNHEY and CDR2 is SVGAGI. The CDR3 DNA sequence: TGTGCCAGCAGACATGCCGCTGGGGTAGATACGCAGTATTTT. It translates to CASRHAAGVDTQYF.

V gene TRBV18 combines with J gene TRBJ1-1; D perhaps matches TRBD1 (6 bases). With 3 bases removed from V and 0 bases from J, the gap between germline ends came to 11 bases. Germline loops: CDR1 KGHSH, CDR2 LQKENI. This CDR3 is 15 amino acids long. The CDR3 sequence: CASSPRGQMNTEAFF. CDR3 in DNA: TGTGCCAGCTCACCTCGGGGGCAAATGAACACTGAAGCTTTCTTT.

The chain links TRBV5-1 to TRBJ1-3; TRBD1 might be the D (5 bases). The CDR3 is made up of 16 amino acids. V lost 4 bases, J lost 2 bases, and 16 bases lay in between. Germline V lookup: CDR1 SGHRS, CDR2 YFSETQ. CDR3 nucleotides: TGCGCCAGCAGCCGAAGTGAATCGGGACCTGGAAACACCATATATTTT. Translating it yields CASSRSESGPGNTIYF.

This clone occurred a few times. The chain has TRBV4-2 and TRBJ2-1, with D tentatively TRBD2 (6 bases). CDR1 and CDR2 from the germline V gene are LGHNA and YNFKEQ. The CDR3 consists of 14 residues. V was clipped by 4 bases and J by 2 bases, with 9 bases between them. The DNA of the CDR3 is TGTGCCAGCAGCCGGGACTCAACCTACAATGAGCAGTTCTTC. It specifies CASSRDSTYNEQFF.

The chain links TRBV13 to TRBJ2-7; D is possibly TRBD2 (6 bases). Trimming took off 3 bases at V and 0 bases at J, with 12 bases between the two ends. From germline, CDR1 is PRHDT and CDR2 FYEKMQ (reference sequence). CDR3 length equals 15 residues. This CDR3 is CASSFFGRSSYEQYF. DNA of the CDR3: TGTGCCAGCAGCTTTTTTGGGAGGAGCTCCTACGAGCAGTACTTC.

The sample holds a few counts of this clone. The CDR3 nucleotides are TGTGCCAGCATGTGGGGGGCGACCACTGAAGCTTTCTTT. This sequence encodes CASMWGATTEAFF. This sequence joins TRBV25-1 and TRBJ1-1, with a possible D match to TRBD1 (6 bases). Germline-derived CDR1 and CDR2 are MGHDK and SYGVNS. The V gene lost 7 bases and the J gene lost 4 bases, with 13 bases spanning the gap. The CDR3 spans 13 residues.

This rearrangement joins TRBV21-1 to TRBJ2-7; the table gives TRBD2 as D, unverified against the DNA. TRBV21-1 is labeled a pseudogene. The CDR3 extends over 16 amino acids. CDR3 loop: CASSNVPRDSSYEQYF. The CDR3 DNA sequence: TGTGCCAGCAGCAACGTTCCCCGGGACTCTTCGTACGAGCAGTACTTC.

The V call is TRBV10-1, the J call TRBJ2-2; D might be TRBD2 (6 bases). The germline gives CDR1 WNHNN, CDR2 SYGVQD (reference sequence). Deletions cut 2 bases from V and 2 bases from J, with 9 bases between. The CDR3 is made up of 15 amino acids. The DNA of the CDR3 is TGCGCCAGCAGTGAGCCGGGAGTAAACACCGGGGAGCTGTTTTTT. Amino acids: CASSEPGVNTGELFF.

This clone was found a few times. The chain couples TRBV27 to TRBJ2-7; 8 bases align to TRBD1. V dropped 1 base and J dropped 5; count of bases not matched to a gene: 1. The germline CDR1 and CDR2 sequences are MNHEY and SMNVEV (reference sequence). The CDR3 loop spans 13 amino acids. CDR3 amino acids: CASSLWGQDEQYF. The CDR3, as DNA: TGTGCCAGCAGTTTATGGGGACAGGACGAGCAGTACTTC.

The rearrangement uses TRBV9 and TRBJ1-1; D is ambiguous. Trimming took 2 bases from V and 1 from J, leaving 9 bases between them. CDR1 is SGDLS, CDR2 YYNGEE, per germline. There are 14 residues in the CDR3. The CDR3 loop is CASSVGYANTEAFF. The CDR3 nucleotides read TGTGCCAGCAGCGTTGGGTACGCGAACACTGAAGCTTTCTTT. Using reference TRBV9 and TRBJ1-1 for the parts outside the CDR3, the full variable domain is DSGVTQTPKHLITATGQRVTLRCSPRSGDLSVYWYQQSLDQGLQFLIQYYNGEERAKGNILERFSAQQFPDLHSELNLSSLELGDSALYFCASSVGYANTEAFFGQGTRLTVV.

This clone was seen a few times. The CDR3 reads CASSFSRGANTGELFF. CDR3 DNA: TGTGCCAGCAGCTTTTCCCGGGGTGCGAACACCGGGGAGCTGTTTTTT. V usage is TRBV5-5 and J usage is TRBJ2-2; D is possibly TRBD2 (5 bases). Trimming removed 2 bases at V and 0 bases at J, with 11 bases between. Germline assignment: CDR1 SGHKS and CDR2 YYEKEE (reference sequence). This CDR3 contains 16 residues.

V gene TRBV25-1 combines with J gene TRBJ1-2; no clear D gene. The germline gives CDR1 MGHDK, CDR2 SYGVNS. V lost 2 bases and J 6 bases, leaving 13 bases between the germline ends. The CDR3 runs 14 residues. The CDR3 DNA follows: TGTGCCAGCAGTGAAACGGCAGGTATTCATGGCTACACCTTC. Encoded protein: CASSETAGIHGYTF.

J is TRBJ2-4 and V is TRBV19; D remains unclear. The ends were cut back, 4 bases at V and 3 bases at J, with 19 bases in the middle. This CDR3 comprises 17 residues. CDR1 LNHDA and CDR2 SQIVND come from the germline V gene (reference sequence). CDR3 region: CASSTSRIPDIKNIQYF. CDR3 coding DNA: TGTGCCAGTAGTACAAGTAGGATCCCCGACATCAAAAACATTCAGTACTTC.

This clone was seen a handful of times. This chain links TRBV2 with TRBJ2-3, with TRBD1 matching over 10 bases. The CDR3 totals 14 residues. The V gene end was trimmed by 6 bases and the J gene end by 1 base; junction bases not matched to a gene: 1. CDR1 is SNHLY and CDR2 is FYNNEI in the germline V gene. CDR3 loop: CASSGTGGTDTQYF. For the CDR3, the DNA is TGTGCCAGCAGCGGGACAGGGGGCACAGATACGCAGTATTTT.

V and J are TRBV30 and TRBJ1-1; no reliable D call. CDR3 length: 11 residues. V lost 3 bases and J lost 4, with 6 bases in between. Germline V CDR1 and CDR2: GTSNPN, SVGIG (reference sequence). CDR3 protein: CAWSRSTEAFF. The CDR3 DNA reads as TGTGCCTGGAGCCGATCCACTGAAGCTTTCTTT.

This rearrangement joins TRBV6-1 to TRBJ1-1; no firm D call. CDR1 and CDR2 (germline): MNHNS, SASEGT. Trimming removed 2 bases from V and 6 bases from J, with 10 bases in between. The CDR3 totals 13 residues. Here the CDR3 DNA reads TGTGCCAGCAGTGAAAGCCTGTTACCTGAAGCTTTCTTT. This encodes CASSESLLPEAFF.